This TCR beta chain originates from a study of blood T cell repertoires in COVID-19. The CDR3 has 17 residues. V lost 1 base and J lost 8; bases outside the gene matches: 13. CDR1 and CDR2 (germline): SGHVS, FQNEAQ. Measured with immunoSEQ multiplex PCR; TCRdb has only the in-frame clones, and not every one. This table holds 110,000 to 150,000 clones, 76% found once. The chain employs TRBV7-8 and TRBJ2-1; 8 bases match TRBD2. The receptor comes from a man aged 55 to 70 with acute or convalescent COVID-19. Sequencing was carried out using peripheral blood. The CDR3 is CASSLGVSSGSRYEQFF. Here the CDR3 DNA reads TGTGCCAGCAGCTTAGGGGTCAGCAGCGGGAGTAGGTATGAGCAGTTCTTC.